The clone carrying this T cell receptor beta chain was counted many times. The antigen remains unidentified. TCRdb passed the 5' RACE reads through MiXCR, listing each CDR3 protein once. The sample includes 350,000 or so distinct CDR3 sequences, roughly 8% of them seen just once. This sample is part of a study of CD8 T cells in ankylosing spondylitis. Findings and caveats of the study: Some motif variants had been reported before (in reactive arthritis synovial fluid and blood). Disease-linked clones, CD8+, were relatively rare in peripheral blood. Disease-associated clones were reportedly significantly overrepresented in matched ankylosing spondylitis synovial fluid. Among TCR beta sequences, a motif of several highly homologous variants appeared characteristic of ankylosing spondylitis blood.

The CDR3 is 14 amino acids. V was pared by 5 bases and J by 7 bases, with 9 bases of the junction left unmatched. From germline, CDR1 is SEHNR and CDR2 FQNEAQ (reference sequence). The chain carries TRBV7-9 and TRBJ2-7; 9 nucleotides agree with TRBD2. Material for sequencing was blood, either unsorted or a sorted T cell fraction (not recorded which). This sequence originates from a male donor with ankylosing spondylitis. As DNA, the CDR3 is TGTGCCAGCAGCCAATCAGCGGGAGGATGGGAGCAGTACTTC. Its protein product is CASSQSAGGWEQYF.